This passage covers 17 T cell receptor beta chains from one sample sequenced in a study of control samples from healthy donors and cancer patients. TCRdb keeps only in-frame clones here, not all; method: immunoSEQ multiplex PCR. The sample has 250,000 to 300,000 clones, around 80% seen once; the top ten hold about an eighth. The sequenced sample was PBMCs. The source is a woman aged 55-75 years with lung cancer.

V and J are TRBV5-1 and TRBJ1-1; D is perhaps TRBD1 (6 bases). This CDR3 region has 13 residues. Germline V gene data show CDR1 as SGHRS and CDR2 as YFSETQ. Trimming took 4 bases from V and 5 from J, leaving 12 bases between them. CDR3 region: CASSPTGRTEAFF. The CDR3 DNA sequence: TGCGCCAGCAGCCCCACAGGGCGGACTGAAGCTTTCTTT.

The chain uses TRBV2 and TRBJ2-3, with 9 bases that match TRBD2. Trimming cost V 3 bases and J 1 base; bases outside gene matches: 11. This CDR3 region has 18 residues. Germline V gene sequence: CDR1 SNHLY, CDR2 FYNNEI. CDR3 residues: CASSESSGRRAGTDTQYF. The DNA for the CDR3 is TGTGCCAGCAGTGAGTCAAGCGGGAGGAGGGCGGGCACAGATACGCAGTATTTT.

The genes are TRBV28 and TRBJ2-1; 12 bases match TRBD2. The germline V gene has CDR1 MDHEN and CDR2 SYDVKM. CDR3 size: 15 residues. J was trimmed by 8 bases and V by 3 bases; bases with no gene match: 5. The CDR3 here is CASSFLAGGRDEQFF. In DNA form, the CDR3 reads TGTGCCAGCAGTTTTCTAGCGGGAGGGCGGGATGAGCAGTTCTTC.

A few counts support this clone. The chain employs TRBV19 and TRBJ2-2; no firm D call. Germline V gene sequence: CDR1 LNHDA, CDR2 SQIVND (reference sequence). Trimming stripped 5 bases from V and 5 bases from J, with 6 bases between. This CDR3 contains 12 residues. CDR3 residues: CASSPPTGELFF. In DNA form, the CDR3 reads TGTGCCAGTAGTCCACCGACCGGGGAGCTGTTTTTT.

This CDR3 reads CASSVGGDYYNEQFF. In DNA form, the CDR3 reads TGTGCCAGCAGCGTAGGCGGGGACTATTACAATGAGCAGTTCTTC. The V and J genes are TRBV9 and TRBJ2-1; 7 nucleotides agree with TRBD2. Germline V lookup: CDR1 SGDLS, CDR2 YYNGEE. The CDR3 covers 15 residues. V was pared by 0 bases and J by 4 bases, with 4 bases of the junction left unmatched.

This chain links TRBV5-1 with TRBJ2-7; 7 positions agree with TRBD2. Germline V gene sequence: CDR1 SGHRS, CDR2 YFSETQ. V shed 0 bases, J shed 5 bases, and the junction held 8 bases outside the gene matches. The CDR3 is made up of 15 amino acids. The CDR3 protein is CASSLGGLIANEQYF. CDR3 nucleotide sequence: TGCGCCAGCAGCTTGGGGGGACTAATTGCCAACGAGCAGTACTTC. The variable domain in full, completed from reference TRBV5-1 and TRBJ2-7, reads KAGVTQTPRYLIKTRGQQVTLSCSPISGHRSVSWYQQTPGQGLQFLFEYFSETQRNKGNFPGRFSGRQFSNSRSEMNVSTLELGDSALYLCASSLGGLIANEQYFGPGTRLTVT.

This chain joins TRBV7-8 and TRBJ2-1; D is possibly TRBD2 (7 bases). V lost 6 bases and J lost 1, with 25 bases in between. The germline CDR1 and CDR2 sequences are SGHVS and FQNEAQ. The CDR3 runs to 19 residues. For the CDR3, the DNA is TGTGCCAGCAGTCTCCCCCCGGGGGGCCTACCCTTGTCCTACAATGAGCAGTTCTTC. Translating it yields CASSLPPGGLPLSYNEQFF.

The rearrangement joins TRBV12-3 or TRBV12-4 to TRBJ1-2; D remains unclear. The CDR3 has 13 residues. Trimming removed 6 bases from V and 3 bases from J, with 11 bases in between. The CDR3 region is CASRTNLHYGYTF. The CDR3 nucleotides read TGTGCCAGCAGGACGAACCTTCACTATGGCTACACCTTC.

The V call is TRBV5-1, the J call TRBJ2-5, with TRBD1 matching 11 bases. V trimming: 4 bases; J trimming: 5 bases; junction bases outside the gene matches: 7. The CDR3 runs 15 residues. The germline gives CDR1 SGHRS, CDR2 YFSETQ. Here the CDR3 reads CASSGPRTGGETQYF. The DNA of the CDR3 is TGCGCCAGCAGCGGGCCCAGGACAGGGGGCGAGACCCAGTACTTC.

The J gene is TRBJ2-7, the V gene TRBV24-1, with D unresolved. The CDR3 spans 14 residues. V was cut by 6 bases and J by 4 bases, with 15 bases left in between. Germline V gene lookup returns CDR1 KGHDR and CDR2 SFDVKD. The CDR3 region is CATSPGSGRYEQYF. DNA for the CDR3: TGTGCCACCAGTCCTGGGTCTGGGCGGTACGAGCAGTACTTC.

The chain is built from TRBV6-6 and TRBJ2-3, with unresolved D. The V end lost 11 bases, the J end lost 0 bases, and 18 bases lay between the germline ends. The V gene's germline CDR1 is MNHNY and CDR2 SVGAGI (reference sequence). The CDR3 consists of 15 residues. The CDR3 loop reads CAAADPRASTDTQYF. As DNA, the CDR3 is TGTGCCGCAGCAGATCCCAGAGCTAGCACAGATACGCAGTATTTT.

Only one count was recorded for this clone. This chain links TRBV6-2 or TRBV6-3 with TRBJ2-5, with 10 bases lining up with TRBD2. Germline lookup yields CDR1 MNHEY and CDR2 SVGEGT. The CDR3 sequence is 15 residues long. With 6 bases clipped from V and 0 bases from J, the junction kept 4 bases outside the gene matches. The DNA of the CDR3 is TGTGCCAGCAGCCTGACTAGCGGGTACCAAGAGACCCAGTACTTC. Translated: CASSLTSGYQETQYF.

Points on this clone: Other nucleotide sequences in the sample specify the same CDR3. This chain uses TRBV27 with TRBJ2-6; D unclear. Between the trimmed V and J ends, which lost 6 bases and 2 bases, there was a span of 5 bases. CDR3 length equals 13 residues. CDR1 MNHEY and CDR2 SMNVEV come from the germline V gene (reference sequence). The CDR3 reads CASSLTGANVLTF. The DNA of the CDR3 is TGTGCCAGCAGCCTCACTGGGGCCAACGTCCTGACTTTC.

This clone has only a few counts. V is TRBV5-1 and J is TRBJ2-3; D might be TRBD1 (6 bases). Germline CDR1 and CDR2: SGHRS and YFSETQ. The germline V and J ends were trimmed by 3 bases and 4 bases, with 12 bases remaining between them. The CDR3 runs to 14 residues. Written as DNA, the CDR3 is TGCGCCAGCAGCTGGGCCCGACAGGCAGATACGCAGTATTTT. Its translation is CASSWARQADTQYF.

This clone was observed once. This chain connects TRBV2 to TRBJ2-3, with D perhaps matching TRBD2 (5 bases). The CDR3 contains 16 residues. Germline lookup yields CDR1 SNHLY and CDR2 FYNNEI. V was pared by 8 bases and J by 0 bases, with 18 bases between. The CDR3 DNA is TGTGCCAGCTGGGAGCAAGGCCCCCGAAGCACAGATACGCAGTATTTT. Its protein is CASWEQGPRSTDTQYF.

This chain links TRBV6-6 with TRBJ2-2; weak D call: TRBD2 (6 bases). Trimming cost V 6 bases and J 6 bases, with 14 bases left between them. Germline values: CDR1 MNHNY, CDR2 SVGAGI (reference sequence). This CDR3 is 14 amino acids long. CDR3 sequence: CASRATSGPGELFF. CDR3 DNA: TGTGCCAGCAGGGCTACGAGCGGGCCCGGGGAGCTGTTTTTT.

This chain joins TRBV15 and TRBJ1-4, with D possibly TRBD1 on 5 matching bases. CDR1 and CDR2 (germline): LNHNV, YYDKDF (reference sequence). The CDR3 spans 13 residues. The V end was cut by 2 bases, the J end by 5 bases, with 6 bases between. The CDR3 loop reads CATSRRDNEKLFF. The CDR3 region has the DNA TGTGCCACCAGCAGAAGGGACAATGAAAAACTGTTTTTT.